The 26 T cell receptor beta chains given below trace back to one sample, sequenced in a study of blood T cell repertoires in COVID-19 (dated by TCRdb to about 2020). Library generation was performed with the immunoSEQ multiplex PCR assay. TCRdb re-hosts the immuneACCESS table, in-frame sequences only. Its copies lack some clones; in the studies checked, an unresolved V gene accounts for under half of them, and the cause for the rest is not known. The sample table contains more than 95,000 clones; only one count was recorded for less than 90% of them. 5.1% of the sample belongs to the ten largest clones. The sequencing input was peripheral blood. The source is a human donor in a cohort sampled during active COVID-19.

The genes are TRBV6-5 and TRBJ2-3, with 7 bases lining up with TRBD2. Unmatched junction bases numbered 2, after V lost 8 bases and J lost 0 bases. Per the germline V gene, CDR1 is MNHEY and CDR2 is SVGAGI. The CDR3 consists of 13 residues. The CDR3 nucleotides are TGTGCCAGCGGGGGGGGTAGCACAGATACGCAGTATTTT. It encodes CASGGGSTDTQYF.

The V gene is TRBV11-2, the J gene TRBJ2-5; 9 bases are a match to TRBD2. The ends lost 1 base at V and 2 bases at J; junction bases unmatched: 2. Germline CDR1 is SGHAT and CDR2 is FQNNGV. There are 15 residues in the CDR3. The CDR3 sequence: CASSLASGNQETQYF. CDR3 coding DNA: TGTGCCAGCAGCTTAGCTAGCGGGAATCAAGAGACCCAGTACTTC.

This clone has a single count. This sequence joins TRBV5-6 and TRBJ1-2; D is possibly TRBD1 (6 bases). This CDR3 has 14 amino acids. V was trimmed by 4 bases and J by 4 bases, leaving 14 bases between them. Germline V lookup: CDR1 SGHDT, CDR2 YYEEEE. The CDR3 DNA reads TGTGCCAGCAGCCCGAGGGGGGGTACCTATGGCTACACCTTC. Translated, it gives CASSPRGGTYGYTF.

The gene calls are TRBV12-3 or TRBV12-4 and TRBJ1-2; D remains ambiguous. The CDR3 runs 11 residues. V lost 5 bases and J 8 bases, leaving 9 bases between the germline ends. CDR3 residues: CASSPMEGYTF. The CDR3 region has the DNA TGTGCCAGCAGTCCTATGGAGGGCTACACCTTC.

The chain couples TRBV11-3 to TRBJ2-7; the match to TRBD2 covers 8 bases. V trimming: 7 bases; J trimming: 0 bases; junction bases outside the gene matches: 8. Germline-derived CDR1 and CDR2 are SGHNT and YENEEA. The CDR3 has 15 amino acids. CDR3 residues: CASTLGGTSSYEQYF. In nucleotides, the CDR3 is TGTGCCAGCACCTTGGGGGGGACTAGCTCCTACGAGCAGTACTTC.

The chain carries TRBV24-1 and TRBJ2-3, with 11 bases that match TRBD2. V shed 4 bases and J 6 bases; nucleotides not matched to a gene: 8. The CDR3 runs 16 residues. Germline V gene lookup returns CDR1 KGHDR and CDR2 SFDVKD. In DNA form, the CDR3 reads TGTGCCACCAGTGAGATGACTAGCGGGACAAGGGATACGCAGTATTTT. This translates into CATSEMTSGTRDTQYF.

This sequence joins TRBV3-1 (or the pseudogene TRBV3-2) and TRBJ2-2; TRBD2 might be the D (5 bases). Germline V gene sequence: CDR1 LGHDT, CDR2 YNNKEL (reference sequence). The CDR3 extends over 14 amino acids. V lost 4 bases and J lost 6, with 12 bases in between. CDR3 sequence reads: CASSPSPSPGELFF. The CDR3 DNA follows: TGTGCCAGCAGCCCGTCCCCTAGCCCCGGGGAGCTGTTTTTT.

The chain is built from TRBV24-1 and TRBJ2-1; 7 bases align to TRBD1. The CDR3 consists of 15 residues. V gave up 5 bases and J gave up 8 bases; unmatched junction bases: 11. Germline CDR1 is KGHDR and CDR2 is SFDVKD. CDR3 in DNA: TGTGCCACCAGTGCCCGCACGGACAGGTTCCATGAGCAGTTCTTC. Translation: CATSARTDRFHEQFF.

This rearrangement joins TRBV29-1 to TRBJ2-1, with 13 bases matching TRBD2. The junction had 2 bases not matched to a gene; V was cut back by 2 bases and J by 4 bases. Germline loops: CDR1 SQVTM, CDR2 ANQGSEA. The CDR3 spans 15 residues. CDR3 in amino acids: CSVEPLAGGYNEQFF. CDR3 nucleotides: TGCAGCGTTGAACCACTAGCGGGAGGGTACAATGAGCAGTTCTTC.

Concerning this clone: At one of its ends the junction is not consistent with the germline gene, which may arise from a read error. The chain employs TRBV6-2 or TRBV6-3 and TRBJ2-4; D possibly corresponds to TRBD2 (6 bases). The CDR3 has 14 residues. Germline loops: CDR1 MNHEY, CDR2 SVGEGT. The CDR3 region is CASSYGGTKNIHYF. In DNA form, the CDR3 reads TGTGCCAGCAGTTACGGGGGGACCAAAAACATTCACTACTTC.

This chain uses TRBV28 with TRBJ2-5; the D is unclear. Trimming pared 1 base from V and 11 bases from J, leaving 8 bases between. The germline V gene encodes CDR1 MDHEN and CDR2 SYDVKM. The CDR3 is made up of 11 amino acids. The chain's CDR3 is CASSLLEKQYF. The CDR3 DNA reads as TGTGCCAGCAGTTTATTGGAGAAGCAGTACTTC.

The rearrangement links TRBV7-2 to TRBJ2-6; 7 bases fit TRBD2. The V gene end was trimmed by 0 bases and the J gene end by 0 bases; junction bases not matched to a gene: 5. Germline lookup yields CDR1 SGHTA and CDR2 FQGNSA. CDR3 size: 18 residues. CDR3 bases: TGTGCCAGCAGCTTAGCGGCTAGCGGAAGCTCTGGGGCCAACGTCCTGACTTTC. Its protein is CASSLAASGSSGANVLTF. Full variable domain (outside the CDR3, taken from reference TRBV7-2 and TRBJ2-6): GAGVSQSPSNKVTEKGKDVELRCDPISGHTALYWYRQSLGQGLEFLIYFQGNSAPDKSGLPSDRFSAERTGGSVSTLTIQRTQQEDSAVYLCASSLAASGSSGANVLTFGAGSRLTVL.

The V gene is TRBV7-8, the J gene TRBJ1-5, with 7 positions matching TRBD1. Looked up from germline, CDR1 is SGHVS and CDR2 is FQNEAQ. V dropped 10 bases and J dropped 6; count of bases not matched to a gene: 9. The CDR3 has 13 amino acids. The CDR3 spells CATTGDWGQPQHF. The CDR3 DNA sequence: TGTGCCACCACAGGGGATTGGGGTCAGCCCCAGCATTTT.

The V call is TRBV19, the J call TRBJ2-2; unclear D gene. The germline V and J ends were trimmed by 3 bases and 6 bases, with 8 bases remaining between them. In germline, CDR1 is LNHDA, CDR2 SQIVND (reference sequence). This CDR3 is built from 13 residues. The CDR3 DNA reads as TGTGCCAGTAGTATCAAGCTGGCCGGGGAGCTGTTTTTT. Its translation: CASSIKLAGELFF.

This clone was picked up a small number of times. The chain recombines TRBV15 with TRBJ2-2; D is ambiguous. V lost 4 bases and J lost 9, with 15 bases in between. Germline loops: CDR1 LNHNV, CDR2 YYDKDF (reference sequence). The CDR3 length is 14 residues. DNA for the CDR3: TGTGCCACCAGCACCCGCACGACTTTGAGGGAGCTGTTTTTT. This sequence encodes CATSTRTTLRELFF.

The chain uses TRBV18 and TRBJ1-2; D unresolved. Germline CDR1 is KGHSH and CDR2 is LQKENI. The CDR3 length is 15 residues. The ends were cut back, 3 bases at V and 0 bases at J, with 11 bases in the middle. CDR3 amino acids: CASSPAWGANYGYTF. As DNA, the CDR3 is TGTGCCAGCTCACCGGCGTGGGGAGCTAACTATGGCTACACCTTC.

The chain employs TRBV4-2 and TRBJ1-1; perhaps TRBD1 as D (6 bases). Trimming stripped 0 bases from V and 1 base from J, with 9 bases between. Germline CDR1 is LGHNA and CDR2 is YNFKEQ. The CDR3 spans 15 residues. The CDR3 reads CASSQEDRRNTEAFF. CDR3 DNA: TGTGCCAGCAGCCAAGAAGACAGGAGGAACACTGAAGCTTTCTTT.

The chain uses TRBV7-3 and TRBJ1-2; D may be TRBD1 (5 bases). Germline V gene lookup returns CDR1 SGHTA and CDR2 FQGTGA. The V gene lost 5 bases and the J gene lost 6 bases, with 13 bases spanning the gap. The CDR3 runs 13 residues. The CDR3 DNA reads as TGTGCCAGCAGCCAAGGGGAGGGTCATGGCTACACCTTC. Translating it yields CASSQGEGHGYTF.

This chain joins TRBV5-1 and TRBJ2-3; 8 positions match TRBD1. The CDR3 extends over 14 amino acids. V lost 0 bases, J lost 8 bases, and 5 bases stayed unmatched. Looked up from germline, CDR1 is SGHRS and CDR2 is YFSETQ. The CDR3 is CASSLGTGSGTQYF. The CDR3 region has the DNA TGCGCCAGCAGCTTGGGGACAGGGAGTGGTACGCAGTATTTT.

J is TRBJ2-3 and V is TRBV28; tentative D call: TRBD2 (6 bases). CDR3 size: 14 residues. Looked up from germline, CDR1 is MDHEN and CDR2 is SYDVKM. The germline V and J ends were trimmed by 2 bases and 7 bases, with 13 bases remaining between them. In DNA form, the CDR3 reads TGTGCCAGCAGTTTAAGGGCGGGGATTAATACGCAGTATTTT. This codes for CASSLRAGINTQYF.

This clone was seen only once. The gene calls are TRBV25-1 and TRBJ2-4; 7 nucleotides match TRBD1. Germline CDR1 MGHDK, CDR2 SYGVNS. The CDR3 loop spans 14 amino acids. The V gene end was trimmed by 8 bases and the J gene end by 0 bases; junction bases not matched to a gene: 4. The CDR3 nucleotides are TGTGCCAGCTCGGGACAGCTAGCCAAAAACATTCAGTACTTC. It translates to CASSGQLAKNIQYF.

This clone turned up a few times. DNA for the CDR3: TGTGCCACCAGTGTTTCGGGACAGCCCAGCGCAGCTTTCTTT. It yields the protein CATSVSGQPSAAFF. This sequence joins TRBV24-1 and TRBJ1-1, with TRBD1 matching over 7 bases. The germline V gene encodes CDR1 KGHDR and CDR2 SFDVKD. The V segment lost 5 bases and the J segment 10 bases; nucleotides outside the gene matches: 12. This CDR3 is 14 amino acids long.

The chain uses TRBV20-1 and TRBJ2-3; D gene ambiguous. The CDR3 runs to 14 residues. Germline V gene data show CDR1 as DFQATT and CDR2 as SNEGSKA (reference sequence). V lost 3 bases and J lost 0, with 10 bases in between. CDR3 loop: CSASGLESTDTQYF. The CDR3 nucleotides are TGCAGTGCTAGTGGCCTCGAGAGCACAGATACGCAGTATTTT.

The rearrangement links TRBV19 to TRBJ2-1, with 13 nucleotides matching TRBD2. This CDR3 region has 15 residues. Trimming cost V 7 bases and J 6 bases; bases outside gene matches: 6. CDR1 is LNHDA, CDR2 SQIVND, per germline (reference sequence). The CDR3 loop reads CASTMGLAGTNEQFF. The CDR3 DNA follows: TGTGCCAGTACCATGGGACTAGCGGGGACCAATGAGCAGTTCTTC.

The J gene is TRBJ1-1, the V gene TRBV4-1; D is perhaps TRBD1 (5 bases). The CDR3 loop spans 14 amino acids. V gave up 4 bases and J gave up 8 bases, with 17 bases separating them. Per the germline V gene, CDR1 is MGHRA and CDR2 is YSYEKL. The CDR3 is CASSRWEGPLEAFF. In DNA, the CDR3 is TGCGCCAGCAGCCGGTGGGAGGGGCCTCTGGAAGCTTTCTTT.

CDR3 nucleotide sequence: TGTGCCAGCAGCCAAGGGACAGGGAGATATAATTCACCCCTCCACTTT. Amino acids: CASSQGTGRYNSPLHF. The chain joins TRBV11-2 to TRBJ1-6, with 9 bases identical to TRBD1. The CDR3 extends over 16 amino acids. Trimming removed 5 bases from V and 4 bases from J; junction bases left unmatched: 6. Germline values: CDR1 SGHAT, CDR2 FQNNGV.